This T cell receptor beta chain was recovered during a study of CD8+CD57+ T cells in acquired aplastic anemia. Whoever was chosen for sequencing had shown CD8+CD57+ cell expansion by flow cytometry. Germline loops: CDR1 SEHNR, CDR2 FQNEAQ (reference sequence). CDR3 length equals 11 residues. The germline V and J ends were trimmed by 6 bases and 3 bases, with 6 bases remaining between them. CDR3 and TCR beta VDJ profiling relied on a genomic DNA template. Each CDR3 protein is one row after TCRdb ran MiXCR on the reads. The sample holds approximately 250,000 distinct CDR3 sequences, roughly 82% seen once.

Sequencing used sorted CD4+, CD8+, or CD8+CD57+ T cells (not recorded which) from PBMCs. The source is a human donor with aplastic anemia. The genes are TRBV7-9 and TRBJ2-7; D is possibly TRBD2 (5 bases). The CDR3 loop reads CASRGSYEQYF. CDR3 DNA sequence: TGTGCCAGCAGGGGGAGCTACGAGCAGTACTTC.